This T cell receptor (beta chain) was sequenced for a study of blood T cell repertoires in COVID-19. Whole-study context: COVID-19 samples collected from the United States, Italy and Spain covered acute and convalescent phases.

TCRdb keeps only in-frame clones here, not all; method: immunoSEQ multiplex PCR. The sample has over 100,000 clones, roughly 81% seen once; the top ten hold approximately 1.5%. CDR1 and CDR2 (germline): SGDLS, YYNGEE. V gave up 5 bases and J gave up 6 bases; unmatched junction bases: 4. This CDR3 has 13 residues. The sample consisted of peripheral blood. The receptor comes from a man aged 40-49 years with acute or convalescent COVID-19. This chain links TRBV9 with TRBJ1-2; 10 nucleotides agree with TRBD1. CDR3 in DNA: TGTGCCAGCAGTAGACAGGGGGCGGATGGCTACACCTTC. Residues: CASSRQGADGYTF.